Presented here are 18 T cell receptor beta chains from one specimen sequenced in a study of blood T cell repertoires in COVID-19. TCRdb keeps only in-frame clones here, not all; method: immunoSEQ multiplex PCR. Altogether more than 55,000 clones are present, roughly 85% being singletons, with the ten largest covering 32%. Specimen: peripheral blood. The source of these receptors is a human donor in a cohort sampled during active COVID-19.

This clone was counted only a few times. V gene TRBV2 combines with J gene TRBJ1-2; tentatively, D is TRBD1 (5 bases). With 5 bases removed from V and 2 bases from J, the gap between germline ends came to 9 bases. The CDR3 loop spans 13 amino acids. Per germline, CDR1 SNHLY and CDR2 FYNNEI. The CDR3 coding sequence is TGTGCCAGCAGTCCCGACAGCAACTATGGCTACACCTTC. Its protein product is CASSPDSNYGYTF.

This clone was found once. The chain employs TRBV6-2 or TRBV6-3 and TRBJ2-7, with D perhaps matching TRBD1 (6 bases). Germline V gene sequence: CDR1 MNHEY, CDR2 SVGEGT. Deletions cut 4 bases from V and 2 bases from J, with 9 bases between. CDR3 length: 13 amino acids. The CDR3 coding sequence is TGTGCCAGCAGTTCCTGGACAGCCTACGAGCAGTACTTC. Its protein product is CASSSWTAYEQYF.

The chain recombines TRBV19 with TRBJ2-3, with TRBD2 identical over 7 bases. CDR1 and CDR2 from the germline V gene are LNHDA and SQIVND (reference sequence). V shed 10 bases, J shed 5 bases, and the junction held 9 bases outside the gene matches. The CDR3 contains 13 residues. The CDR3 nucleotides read TGTGCCACCTCTTTGGAGCGGGGAGATACGCAGTATTTT. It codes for CATSLERGDTQYF.

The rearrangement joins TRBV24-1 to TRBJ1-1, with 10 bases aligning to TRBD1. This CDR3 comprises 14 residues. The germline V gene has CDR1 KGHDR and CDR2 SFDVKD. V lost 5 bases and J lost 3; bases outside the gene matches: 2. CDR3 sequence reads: CATSAGTGDTEAFF. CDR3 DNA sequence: TGTGCCACCAGTGCCGGGACAGGGGACACTGAAGCTTTCTTT.

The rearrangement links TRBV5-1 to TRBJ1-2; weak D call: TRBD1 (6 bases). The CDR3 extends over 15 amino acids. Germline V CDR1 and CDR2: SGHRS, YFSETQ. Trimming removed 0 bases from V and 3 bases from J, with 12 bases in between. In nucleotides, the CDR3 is TGCGCCAGCAGCTTGGAAAGGGGGGGCGACTATGGCTACACCTTC. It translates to CASSLERGGDYGYTF. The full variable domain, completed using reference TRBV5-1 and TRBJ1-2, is KAGVTQTPRYLIKTRGQQVTLSCSPISGHRSVSWYQQTPGQGLQFLFEYFSETQRNKGNFPGRFSGRQFSNSRSEMNVSTLELGDSALYLCASSLERGGDYGYTFGSGTRLTVV.

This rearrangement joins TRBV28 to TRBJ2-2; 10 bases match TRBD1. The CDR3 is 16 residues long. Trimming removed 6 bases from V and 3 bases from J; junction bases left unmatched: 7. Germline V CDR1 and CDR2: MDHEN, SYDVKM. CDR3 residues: CASRAAGTGDTGELFF. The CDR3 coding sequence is TGTGCCAGCAGGGCCGCCGGGACAGGGGACACCGGGGAGCTGTTTTTT.

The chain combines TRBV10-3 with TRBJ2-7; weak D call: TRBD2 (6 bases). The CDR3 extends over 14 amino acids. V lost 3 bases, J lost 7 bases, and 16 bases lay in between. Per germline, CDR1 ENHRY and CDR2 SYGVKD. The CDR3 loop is CAISEELSRGEQYF. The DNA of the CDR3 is TGTGCCATCAGTGAAGAGCTATCGCGGGGTGAGCAGTACTTC.

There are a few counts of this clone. As DNA, the CDR3 is TGTGCCAGCAGCTTAAGGGGGGCCGTGGGACTAGCGGGGATGAATAGCACAGATACGCAGTATTTT. Amino acid sequence: CASSLRGAVGLAGMNSTDTQYF. The chain couples TRBV13 to TRBJ2-3, with 13 bases matching TRBD2. V gave up 2 bases and J gave up 0 bases; unmatched junction bases: 17. CDR1 is PRHDT and CDR2 is FYEKMQ in the germline V gene (reference sequence). CDR3 length: 22 residues.

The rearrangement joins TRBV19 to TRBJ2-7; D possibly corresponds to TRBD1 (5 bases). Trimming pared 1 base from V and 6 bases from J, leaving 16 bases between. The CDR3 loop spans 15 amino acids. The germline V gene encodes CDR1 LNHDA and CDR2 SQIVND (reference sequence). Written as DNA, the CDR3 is TGTGCCAGTAGTATAGGGGCAGGGAACTCCGTCGAGCAGTACTTC. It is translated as CASSIGAGNSVEQYF.

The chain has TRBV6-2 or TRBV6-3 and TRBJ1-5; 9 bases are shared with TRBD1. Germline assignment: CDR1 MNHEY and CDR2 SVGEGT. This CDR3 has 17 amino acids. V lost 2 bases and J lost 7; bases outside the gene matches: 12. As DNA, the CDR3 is TGTGCCAGCAGTTACCACCGGGACAGGGATTATCGGCAGCCCCAGCATTTT. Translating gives CASSYHRDRDYRQPQHF.

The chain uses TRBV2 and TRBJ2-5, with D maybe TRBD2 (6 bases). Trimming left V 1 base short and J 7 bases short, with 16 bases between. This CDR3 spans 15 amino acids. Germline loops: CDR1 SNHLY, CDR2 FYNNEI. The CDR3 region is CASSEDSRAGWTQYF. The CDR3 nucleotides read TGTGCCAGCAGTGAAGACTCCCGGGCGGGGTGGACCCAGTACTTC.

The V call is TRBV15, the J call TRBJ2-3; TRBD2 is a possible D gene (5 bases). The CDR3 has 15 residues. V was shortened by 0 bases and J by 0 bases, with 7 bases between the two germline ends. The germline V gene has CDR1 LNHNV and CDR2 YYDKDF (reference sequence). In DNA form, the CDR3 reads TGTGCCACCAGCAGAGATGTAGCGAGCACAGATACGCAGTATTTT. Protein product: CATSRDVASTDTQYF.

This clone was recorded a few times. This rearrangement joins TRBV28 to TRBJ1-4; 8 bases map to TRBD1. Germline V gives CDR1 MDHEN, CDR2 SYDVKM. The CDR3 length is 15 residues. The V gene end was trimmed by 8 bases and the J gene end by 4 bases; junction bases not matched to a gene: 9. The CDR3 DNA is TGTGCCAGCTCACCCGGACAGGGCTATAATGAAAAACTGTTTTTT. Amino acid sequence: CASSPGQGYNEKLFF.

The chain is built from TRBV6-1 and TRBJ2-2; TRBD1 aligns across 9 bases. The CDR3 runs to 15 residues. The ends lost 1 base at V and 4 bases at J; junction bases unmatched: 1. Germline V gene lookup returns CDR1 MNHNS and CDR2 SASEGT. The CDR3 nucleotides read TGTGCCAGCAGTGAAGTGGGACAGGGCACCGGGGAGCTGTTTTTT. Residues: CASSEVGQGTGELFF.

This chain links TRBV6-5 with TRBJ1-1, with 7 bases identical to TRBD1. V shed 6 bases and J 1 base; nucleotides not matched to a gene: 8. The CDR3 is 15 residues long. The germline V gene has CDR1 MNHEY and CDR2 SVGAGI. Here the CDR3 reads CASRGQTGQNTEAFF. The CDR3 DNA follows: TGTGCCAGCAGGGGACAGACAGGACAGAACACTGAAGCTTTCTTT.

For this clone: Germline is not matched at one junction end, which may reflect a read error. CDR3 amino acids: CASSLDLLGHPNPEAFF. In DNA, the CDR3 is TGTGCCAGCAGCTTAGACCTCCTGGGACACCCGAACCCTGAAGCTTTCTTT. The gene calls are TRBV7-9 and TRBJ1-1, with D possibly TRBD1 on 6 matching bases. Germline V lookup: CDR1 SEHNR, CDR2 FQNEAQ (reference sequence). The length of the CDR3 is 17 residues.

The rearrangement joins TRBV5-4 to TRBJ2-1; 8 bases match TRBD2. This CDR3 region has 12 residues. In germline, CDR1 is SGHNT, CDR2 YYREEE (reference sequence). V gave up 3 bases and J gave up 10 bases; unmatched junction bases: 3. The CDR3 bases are TGTGCCAGCAGCTCGCGACTAGCGGAGCAGTTCTTC. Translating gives CASSSRLAEQFF.

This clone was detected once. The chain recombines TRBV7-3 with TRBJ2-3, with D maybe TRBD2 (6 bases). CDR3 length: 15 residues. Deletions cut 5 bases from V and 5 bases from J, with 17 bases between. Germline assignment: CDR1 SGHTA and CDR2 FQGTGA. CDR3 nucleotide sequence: TGTGCCAGCAGCGCCACTAGCTCCTTTCGAGATACGCAGTATTTT. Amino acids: CASSATSSFRDTQYF.